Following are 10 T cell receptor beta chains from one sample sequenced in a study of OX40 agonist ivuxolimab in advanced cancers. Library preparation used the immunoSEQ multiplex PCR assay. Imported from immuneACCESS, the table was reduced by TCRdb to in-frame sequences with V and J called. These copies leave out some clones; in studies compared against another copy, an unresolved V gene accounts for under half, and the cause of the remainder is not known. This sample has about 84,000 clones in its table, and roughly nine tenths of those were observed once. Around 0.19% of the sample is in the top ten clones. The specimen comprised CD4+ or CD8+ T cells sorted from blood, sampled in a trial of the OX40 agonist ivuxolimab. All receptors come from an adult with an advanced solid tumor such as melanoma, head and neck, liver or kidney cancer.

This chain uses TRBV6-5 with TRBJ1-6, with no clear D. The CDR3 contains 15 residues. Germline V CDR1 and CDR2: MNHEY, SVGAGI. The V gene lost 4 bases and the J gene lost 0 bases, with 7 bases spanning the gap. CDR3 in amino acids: CASSFLSSYNSPLHF. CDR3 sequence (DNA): TGTGCCAGCAGTTTCCTTAGCTCCTATAATTCACCCCTCCACTTT.

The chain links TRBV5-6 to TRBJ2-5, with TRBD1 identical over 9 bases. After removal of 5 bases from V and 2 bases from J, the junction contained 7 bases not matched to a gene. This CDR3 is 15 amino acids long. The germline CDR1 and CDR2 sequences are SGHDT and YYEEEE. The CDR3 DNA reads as TGTGCCAGCAGGTGGACAGGGGACGGTCAAGAGACCCAGTACTTC. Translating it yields CASRWTGDGQETQYF. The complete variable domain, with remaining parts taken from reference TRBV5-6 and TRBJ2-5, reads DAGVTQSPTHLIKTRGQQVTLRCSPKSGHDTVSWYQQALGQGPQFIFQYYEEEERQRGNFPDRFSGHQFPNYSSELNVNALLLGDSALYLCASRWTGDGQETQYFGPGTRLLVL.

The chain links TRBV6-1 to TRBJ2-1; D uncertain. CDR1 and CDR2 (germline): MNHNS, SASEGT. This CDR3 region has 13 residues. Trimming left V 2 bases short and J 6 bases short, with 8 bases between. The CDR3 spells CASSEQKGNEQFF. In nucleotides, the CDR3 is TGTGCCAGCAGTGAACAAAAAGGCAATGAGCAGTTCTTC.

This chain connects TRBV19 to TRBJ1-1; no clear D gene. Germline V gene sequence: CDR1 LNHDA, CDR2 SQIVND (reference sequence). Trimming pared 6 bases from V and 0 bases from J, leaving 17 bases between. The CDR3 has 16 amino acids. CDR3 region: CASRVRGRHMNTEAFF. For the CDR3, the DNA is TGTGCCAGTAGGGTCCGTGGCAGGCATATGAACACTGAAGCTTTCTTT.

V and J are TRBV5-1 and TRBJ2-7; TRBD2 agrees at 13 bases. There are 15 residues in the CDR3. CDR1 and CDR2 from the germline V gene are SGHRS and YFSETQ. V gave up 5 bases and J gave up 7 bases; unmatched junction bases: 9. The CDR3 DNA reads TGCGCCAGCAGAGCCGGGACTAGCGGGATCGGTGAGCAGTACTTC. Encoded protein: CASRAGTSGIGEQYF.

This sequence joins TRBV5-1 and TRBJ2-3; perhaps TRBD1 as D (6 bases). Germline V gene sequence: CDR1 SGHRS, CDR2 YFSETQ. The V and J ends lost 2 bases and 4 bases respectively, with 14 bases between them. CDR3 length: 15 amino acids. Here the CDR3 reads CASSLQGFEADTQYF. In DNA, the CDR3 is TGCGCCAGCAGCTTACAGGGCTTTGAGGCAGATACGCAGTATTTT.

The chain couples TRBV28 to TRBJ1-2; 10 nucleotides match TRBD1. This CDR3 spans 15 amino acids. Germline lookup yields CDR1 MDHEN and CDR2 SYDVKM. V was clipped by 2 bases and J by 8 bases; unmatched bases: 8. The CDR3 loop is CASSLVGQGGVGYTF. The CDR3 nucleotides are TGTGCCAGCAGTTTAGTAGGACAGGGGGGAGTCGGCTACACCTTC.

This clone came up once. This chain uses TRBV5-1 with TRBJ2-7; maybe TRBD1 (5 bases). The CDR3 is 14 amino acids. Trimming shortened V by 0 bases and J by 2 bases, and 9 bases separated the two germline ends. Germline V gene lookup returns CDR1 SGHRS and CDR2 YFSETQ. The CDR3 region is CASSLDPGPYEQYF. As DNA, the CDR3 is TGCGCCAGCAGCTTGGATCCAGGGCCCTACGAGCAGTACTTC.

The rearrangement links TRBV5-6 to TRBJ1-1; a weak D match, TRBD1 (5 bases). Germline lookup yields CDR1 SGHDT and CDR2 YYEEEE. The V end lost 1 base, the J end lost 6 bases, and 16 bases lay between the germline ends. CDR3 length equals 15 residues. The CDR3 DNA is TGTGCCAGCAGCTTGCAGGGCCGTGATCGAGCTGAAGCTTTCTTT. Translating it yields CASSLQGRDRAEAFF. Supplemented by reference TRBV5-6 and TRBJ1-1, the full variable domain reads DAGVTQSPTHLIKTRGQQVTLRCSPKSGHDTVSWYQQALGQGPQFIFQYYEEEERQRGNFPDRFSGHQFPNYSSELNVNALLLGDSALYLCASSLQGRDRAEAFFGQGTRLTVV.

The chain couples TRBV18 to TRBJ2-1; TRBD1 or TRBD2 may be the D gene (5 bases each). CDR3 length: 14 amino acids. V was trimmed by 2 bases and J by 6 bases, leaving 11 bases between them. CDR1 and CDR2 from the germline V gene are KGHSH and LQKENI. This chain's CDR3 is CASSPATGLNEQFF. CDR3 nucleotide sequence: TGTGCCAGCTCACCAGCAACAGGACTCAATGAGCAGTTCTTC.